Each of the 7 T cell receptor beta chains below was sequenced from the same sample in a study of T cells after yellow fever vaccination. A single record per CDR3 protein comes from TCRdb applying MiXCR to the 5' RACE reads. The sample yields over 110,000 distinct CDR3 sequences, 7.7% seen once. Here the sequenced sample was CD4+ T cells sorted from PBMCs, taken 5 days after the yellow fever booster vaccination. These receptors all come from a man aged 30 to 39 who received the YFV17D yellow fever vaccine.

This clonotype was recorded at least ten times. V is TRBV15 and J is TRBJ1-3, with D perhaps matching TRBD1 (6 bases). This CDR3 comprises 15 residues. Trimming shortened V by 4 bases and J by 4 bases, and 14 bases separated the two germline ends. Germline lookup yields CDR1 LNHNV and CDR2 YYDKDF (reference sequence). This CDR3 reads CATSNGQLPGNTIYF. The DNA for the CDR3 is TGTGCCACCAGCAATGGACAGTTACCAGGAAACACCATATATTTT.

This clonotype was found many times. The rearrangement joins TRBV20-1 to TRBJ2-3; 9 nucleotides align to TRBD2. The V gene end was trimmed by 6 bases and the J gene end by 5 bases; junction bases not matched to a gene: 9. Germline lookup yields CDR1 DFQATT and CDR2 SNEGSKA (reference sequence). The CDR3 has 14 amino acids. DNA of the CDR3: TGCAGTGCCCAGATCGGCGGGAGGGGAGATACGCAGTATTTT. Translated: CSAQIGGRGDTQYF.

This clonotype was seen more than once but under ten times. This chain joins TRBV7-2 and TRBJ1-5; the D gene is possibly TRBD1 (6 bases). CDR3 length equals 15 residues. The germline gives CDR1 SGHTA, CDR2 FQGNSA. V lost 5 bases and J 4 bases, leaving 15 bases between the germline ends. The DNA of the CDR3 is TGTGCCAGCAGCCCCAACCGGGACAAAAATCAGCCCCAGCATTTT. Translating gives CASSPNRDKNQPQHF.

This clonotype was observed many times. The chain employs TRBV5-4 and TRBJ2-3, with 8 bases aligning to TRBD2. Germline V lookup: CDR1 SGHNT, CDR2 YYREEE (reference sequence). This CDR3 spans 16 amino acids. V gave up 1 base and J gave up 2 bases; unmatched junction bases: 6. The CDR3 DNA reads TGTGCCAGCAGCTTGAAGAGCGGGAGTGCCACAGATACGCAGTATTTT. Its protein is CASSLKSGSATDTQYF.

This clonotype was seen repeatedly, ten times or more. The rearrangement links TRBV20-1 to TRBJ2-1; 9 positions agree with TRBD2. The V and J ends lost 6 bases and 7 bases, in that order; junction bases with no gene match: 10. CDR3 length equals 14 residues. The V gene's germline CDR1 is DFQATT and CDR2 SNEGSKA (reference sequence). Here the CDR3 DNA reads TGCAGTGCCCTGGGCGGGACTAGCCGAAATGAGCAGTTCTTC. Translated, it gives CSALGGTSRNEQFF.

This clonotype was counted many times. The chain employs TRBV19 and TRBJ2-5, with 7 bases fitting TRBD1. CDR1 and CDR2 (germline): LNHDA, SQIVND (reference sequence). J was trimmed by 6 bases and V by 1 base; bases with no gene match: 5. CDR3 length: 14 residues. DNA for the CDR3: TGTGCCAGTAGTATAGTGGCAGGGGGACAGACCCAGTACTTC. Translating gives CASSIVAGGQTQYF.

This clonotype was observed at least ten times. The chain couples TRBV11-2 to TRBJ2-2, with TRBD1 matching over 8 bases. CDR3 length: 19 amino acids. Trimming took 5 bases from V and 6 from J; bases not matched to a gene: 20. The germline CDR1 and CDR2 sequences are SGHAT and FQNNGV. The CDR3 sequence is CASSPYLTKWTGRSGELFF. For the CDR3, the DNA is TGTGCCAGCAGCCCTTACCTCACGAAATGGACAGGGCGATCCGGGGAGCTGTTTTTT.